This record covers a single T cell receptor (beta chain). The record originates from a study of blood T cell repertoires in COVID-19. About the research overall: The analysed material was cDNA or gDNA that came from T cells, B-cell-depleted T cells, or PBMCs.

V was pared by 2 bases and J by 7 bases, with 8 bases of the junction left unmatched. The CDR3 contains 16 residues. The germline gives CDR1 MNHEY, CDR2 SVGAGI. Assay: immunoSEQ multiplex PCR; the TCRdb copy retains only in-frame clones and omits some. This sample carries about 260,000 clones, 80% to 85% of them seen once, and the ten largest clones take 4.2%. The origin of this receptor is a man in his fifties or sixties with acute or convalescent COVID-19. Sequencing input: peripheral blood. The chain is built from TRBV6-5 and TRBJ2-3; 11 bases map to TRBD1. Here the CDR3 reads CASSYQGTGGAYTQYF. The CDR3 DNA sequence: TGTGCCAGCAGTTACCAGGGGACAGGGGGAGCTTATACGCAGTATTTT.